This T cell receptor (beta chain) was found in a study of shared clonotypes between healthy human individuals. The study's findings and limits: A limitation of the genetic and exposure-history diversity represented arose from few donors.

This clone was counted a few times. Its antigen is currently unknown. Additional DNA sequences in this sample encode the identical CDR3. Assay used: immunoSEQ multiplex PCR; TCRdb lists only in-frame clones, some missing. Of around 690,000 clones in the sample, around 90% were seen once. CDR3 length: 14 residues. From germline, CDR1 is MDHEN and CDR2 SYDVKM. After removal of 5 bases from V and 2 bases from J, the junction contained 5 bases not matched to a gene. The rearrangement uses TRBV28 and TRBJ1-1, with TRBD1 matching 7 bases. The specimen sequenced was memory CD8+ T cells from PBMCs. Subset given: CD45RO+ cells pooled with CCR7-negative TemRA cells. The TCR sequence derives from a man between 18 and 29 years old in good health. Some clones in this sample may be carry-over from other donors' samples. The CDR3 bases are TGTGCCAGCAGTCCAGGGGGAGAAAACACTGAAGCTTTCTTT. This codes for CASSPGGENTEAFF.